A selection of T cell receptor beta chains follows, all from one sample in a study of cytomegalovirus exposure and HLA in healthy donors. Assay: immunoSEQ multiplex PCR; the TCRdb copy retains only in-frame clones and omits some. In the table there are about 210,000 clones, about four fifths of which are singletons. Material: PBMCs. Receptors were obtained from a man aged 35 to 55 in good health and CMV-seropositive. Each CDR3 is given with its conserved first and last residue. D genes are given only for firm matches. Where a row states a size, it is once, few, many or the class of an expanded clone; other rows omit it.

v_gene	d_gene	j_gene	abundance	CDR3nt	CDR3aa
TRBV7-2	TRBD1	TRBJ2-1	few	TGTGCCAGCAGTCGAAATCTAGGACAGGAGAATGAGCAGTTCTTC	CASSRNLGQENEQFF
TRBV27	TRBD1	TRBJ2-7	few	TGTGCCAGCAGTCCGGGGACAGGGAGCGAGCAGTACTTC	CASSPGTGSEQYF
TRBV6-6	.	TRBJ1-4	once	TGTGCCAGCACTCGAAGGGGGGGGCGGAACGAAAAACTGTTTTTT	CASTRRGGRNEKLFF
TRBV4-1	TRBD1	TRBJ1-2	few	TGCGCCAGCACCCTTAACAGGGGAACTGATGGCTACACCTTC	CASTLNRGTDGYTF
TRBV4-1	.	TRBJ2-1	.	TGCGCCAGCAGCCATGGCCTGAGGGGGTACAATGAGCAGTTCTTC	CASSHGLRGYNEQFF
TRBV11-2	TRBD2	TRBJ2-3	.	TGTGCCAGCAGCCCTAGCGGGAGTTTCGCAGATACGCAGTATTTT	CASSPSGSFADTQYF
TRBV7-8	TRBD2	TRBJ2-1	.	TGTGCCAGCAGCTTAATTGGTAGCGGGGAGTGGGGGGGGAATGAGCAGTTCTTC	CASSLIGSGEWGGNEQFF
TRBV29-1	TRBD1	TRBJ2-7	.	TGCAGCGTTGAATTGGGGACAGGGTCTTACGAGCAGTACTTC	CSVELGTGSYEQYF
TRBV7-3	.	TRBJ2-1	.	TGTGCCAGCAGCTTAAAGGACTCGGTAGAGGAGCAGTTCTTC	CASSLKDSVEEQFF
TRBV5-6	TRBD1	TRBJ2-5	.	TGTGCCAGCAGCTCGGCAAGGACAGGGAAGGGCCAAGAGACCCAGTACTTC	CASSSARTGKGQETQYF
TRBV5-1	TRBD1	TRBJ1-1	.	TGCGCCAGCAGCTTGTTAGGACAGGTTAACACTGAAGCTTTCTTT	CASSLLGQVNTEAFF
TRBV6-4	.	TRBJ2-3	.	TGTGCCAGCAGTGAATCAGGGCGGACAGATACGCAGTATTTT	CASSESGRTDTQYF
TRBV6-1	.	TRBJ2-7	.	TGTGCCAGCAGTTTAGGGGCCGGCTACGAGCAGTACTTC	CASSLGAGYEQYF